This T cell receptor beta chain was identified during a study of molecular identifiers for immune sequencing clone quantification. Sorting captured naive CD8 T cells as CD8+CD4-CCR7+CD45RA+. MiXCR was run by TCRdb on the PCR reads, yielding one entry per CDR3 protein. The sample lists about 330,000 distinct CDR3 sequences, roughly 24% occurring once. This clonotype was recorded many times. With 1 base removed from V and 6 bases from J, the gap between germline ends came to 6 bases. In germline, CDR1 is SQVTM, CDR2 ANQGSEA. The CDR3 covers 11 residues. The sequenced sample was naive CD8+ T cells from blood, with Jurkat cell RNA spiked in. Stated subset: FACS-sorted CD8+CD4-CCR7+CD45RA+ naive T cells. This sequence was found in a human donor in good health. Some libraries in this study had Jurkat cell RNA spiked in. The chain recombines TRBV29-1 with TRBJ1-2; no clear D gene. The CDR3 nucleotides are TGCAGCGTTGAAGGGATGGATGGCTACACCTTC. It translates to CSVEGMDGYTF.